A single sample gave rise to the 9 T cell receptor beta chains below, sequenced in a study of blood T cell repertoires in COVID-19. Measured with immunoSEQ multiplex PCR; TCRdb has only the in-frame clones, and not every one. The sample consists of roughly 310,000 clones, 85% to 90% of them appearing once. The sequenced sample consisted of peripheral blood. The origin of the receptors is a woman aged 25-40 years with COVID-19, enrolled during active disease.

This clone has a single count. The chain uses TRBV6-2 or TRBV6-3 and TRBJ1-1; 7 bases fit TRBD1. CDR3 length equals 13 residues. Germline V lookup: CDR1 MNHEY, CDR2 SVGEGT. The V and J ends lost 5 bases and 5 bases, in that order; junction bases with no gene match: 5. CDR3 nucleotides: TGTGCCAGCAGTCGGGACAGACGAACTGAAGCTTTCTTT. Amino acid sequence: CASSRDRRTEAFF.

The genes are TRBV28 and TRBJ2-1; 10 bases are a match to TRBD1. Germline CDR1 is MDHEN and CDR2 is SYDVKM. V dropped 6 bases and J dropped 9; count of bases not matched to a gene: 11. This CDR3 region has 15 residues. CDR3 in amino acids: CASRHPGTGDAEQFF. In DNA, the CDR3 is TGTGCCAGCAGGCATCCCGGGACAGGGGACGCTGAGCAGTTCTTC.

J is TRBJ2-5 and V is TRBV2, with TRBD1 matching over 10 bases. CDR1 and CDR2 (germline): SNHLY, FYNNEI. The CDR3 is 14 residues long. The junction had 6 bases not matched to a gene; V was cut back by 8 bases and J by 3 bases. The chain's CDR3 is CASGRDRGEETQYF. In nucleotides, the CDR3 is TGTGCCAGCGGGCGGGACAGGGGAGAAGAGACCCAGTACTTC.

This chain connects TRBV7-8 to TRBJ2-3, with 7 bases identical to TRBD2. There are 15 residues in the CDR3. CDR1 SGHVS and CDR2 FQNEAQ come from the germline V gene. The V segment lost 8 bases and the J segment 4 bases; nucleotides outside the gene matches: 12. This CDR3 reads CASQRVGGRADTQYF. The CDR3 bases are TGTGCCAGCCAACGGGTTGGCGGGAGAGCAGATACGCAGTATTTT.

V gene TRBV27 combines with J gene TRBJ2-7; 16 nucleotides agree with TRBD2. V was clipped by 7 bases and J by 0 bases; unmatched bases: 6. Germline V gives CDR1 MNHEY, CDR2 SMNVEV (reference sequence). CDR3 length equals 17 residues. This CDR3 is CASIQGLAGGSSYEQYF. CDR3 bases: TGTGCCAGCATTCAGGGACTAGCGGGAGGGAGCTCCTACGAGCAGTACTTC.

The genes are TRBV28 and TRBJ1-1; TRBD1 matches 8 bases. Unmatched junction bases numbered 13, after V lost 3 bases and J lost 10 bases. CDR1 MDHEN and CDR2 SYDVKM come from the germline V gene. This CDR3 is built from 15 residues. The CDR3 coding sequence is TGTGCCAGCAGTTTCCCCTCAGGGGGCGCGAGGAGAGCTTTCTTT. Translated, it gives CASSFPSGGARRAFF.

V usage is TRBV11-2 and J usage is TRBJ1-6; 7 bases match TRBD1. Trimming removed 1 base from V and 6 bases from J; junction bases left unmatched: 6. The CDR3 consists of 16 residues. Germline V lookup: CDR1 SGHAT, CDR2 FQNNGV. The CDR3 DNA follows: TGTGCCAGCAGCTTAGCTGCAGGGGGTGTTAATTCACCCCTCCACTTT. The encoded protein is CASSLAAGGVNSPLHF.

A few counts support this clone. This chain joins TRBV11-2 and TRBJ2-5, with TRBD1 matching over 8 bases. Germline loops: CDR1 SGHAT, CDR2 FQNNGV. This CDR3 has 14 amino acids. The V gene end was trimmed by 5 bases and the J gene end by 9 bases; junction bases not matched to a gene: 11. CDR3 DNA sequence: TGTGCCAGCAGCCTTGGACAGGGACCGTTGTCCCAGTACTTC. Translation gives CASSLGQGPLSQYF.

CDR3 DNA: TGCAGCGGTGGCAGCCGGACTAGCGGTGCAGATACGCAGTATTTT. Its protein is CSGGSRTSGADTQYF. This chain connects TRBV29-1 to TRBJ2-3; TRBD2 matches at 10 bases. Germline CDR1 is SQVTM and CDR2 is ANQGSEA. This CDR3 comprises 15 residues. V gave up 7 bases and J gave up 4 bases; unmatched junction bases: 11.